This T cell receptor (beta chain) was recorded in a study of shared clonotypes between healthy human individuals. Here immunoSEQ multiplex PCR was the method, and the copy in TCRdb shows in-frame clones only, minus some. The table lists 2 million to 3 million clones, roughly 93% of them singletons. Germline-derived CDR1 and CDR2 are MGHRA and YSYEKL. This CDR3 contains 15 residues. The sequenced material came from naive CD4+ T cells from PBMCs. The subset: CD45RA+ positively selected. The gene calls are TRBV4-1 and TRBJ2-5; possibly TRBD1 or TRBD2 for D (6 bases each). The J call may be incorrect, as the DNA end agrees better with TRBJ2-7. This receptor was taken from a man between 18 and 29 years old in good health. Some clones in this sample may be carry-over from other donors' samples. Written as DNA, the CDR3 is TGCGCCAGCAGCCATCCCGGGGGCGAAATCTACGAGCAGTACTTC. Translating gives CASSHPGGEIYEQYF.